This TCR beta chain was sequenced in a study of T cell responses to AZD1222 COVID-19 vaccine. This clone has at least ten counts. No antigen is known for it. General study points: The donors showed a predominance of white British ancestry and of females, with possible underestimation of clonal diversity.

Germline V gene sequence: CDR1 SGHRS, CDR2 YFSETQ. The CDR3 loop spans 19 amino acids. V was clipped by 0 bases and J by 1 base, with 19 bases between them. The repertoire was sequenced with immunoSEQ multiplex PCR; TCRdb's copy has only in-frame clones and lacks some. The sample consists of fewer than 150,000 clones, 87% of them appearing once. This receptor was obtained from an adult in good health. The specimen comprised peripheral blood, sampled on day 0 of AZD1222 vaccination. The gene calls are TRBV5-1 and TRBJ2-2; TRBD1 might be the D (6 bases). CDR3 sequence: CASSLEAATGLGNTGELFF. DNA of the CDR3: TGCGCCAGCAGCTTGGAAGCCGCCACAGGGTTAGGGAACACCGGGGAGCTGTTTTTT.